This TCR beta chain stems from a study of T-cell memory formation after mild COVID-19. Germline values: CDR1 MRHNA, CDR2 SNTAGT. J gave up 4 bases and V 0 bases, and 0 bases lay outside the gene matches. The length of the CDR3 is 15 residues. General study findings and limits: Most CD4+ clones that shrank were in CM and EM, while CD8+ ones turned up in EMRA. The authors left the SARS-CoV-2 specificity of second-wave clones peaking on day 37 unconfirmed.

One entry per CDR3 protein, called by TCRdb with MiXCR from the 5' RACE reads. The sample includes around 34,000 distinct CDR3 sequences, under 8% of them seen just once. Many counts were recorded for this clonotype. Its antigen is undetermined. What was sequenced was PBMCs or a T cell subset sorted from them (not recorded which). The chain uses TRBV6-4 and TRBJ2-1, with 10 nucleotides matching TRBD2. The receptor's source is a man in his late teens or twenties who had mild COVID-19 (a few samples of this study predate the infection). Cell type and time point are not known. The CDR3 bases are TGTGCCAGCAGTGACTCAGCGGGGGGGTACAATGAGCAGTTCTTC. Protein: CASSDSAGGYNEQFF.